This T cell receptor (beta chain) was obtained from a study of CD8+ T cells in alopecia areata. Study-wide points: Sequencing of scalp samples also includes resident alphabeta T cells from normal skin.

RNA extraction and reverse transcription yielded cDNA as sequencing template. TCRdb's copy holds only in-frame clones and misses some; the assay was immunoSEQ multiplex PCR. The repertoire has roughly 4,200 clones, 68% of them found once; the top ten carry about 18%. Germline V lookup: CDR1 WSHSY, CDR2 SAAADI. V lost 6 bases and J 2 bases, leaving 17 bases between the germline ends. The CDR3 loop spans 16 amino acids. Concerning this clone itself: Its antigen is unidentified.

Sequencing was carried out using skin. The J gene is TRBJ2-1, the V gene TRBV10-2; D may be TRBD2 (7 bases). The TCR sequence derives from a human donor in good health. DNA of the CDR3: TGCGCCAGCAGAGCATCGATAGGGGGGGCCTACAATGAGCAGTTCTTC. This translates into CASRASIGGAYNEQFF.